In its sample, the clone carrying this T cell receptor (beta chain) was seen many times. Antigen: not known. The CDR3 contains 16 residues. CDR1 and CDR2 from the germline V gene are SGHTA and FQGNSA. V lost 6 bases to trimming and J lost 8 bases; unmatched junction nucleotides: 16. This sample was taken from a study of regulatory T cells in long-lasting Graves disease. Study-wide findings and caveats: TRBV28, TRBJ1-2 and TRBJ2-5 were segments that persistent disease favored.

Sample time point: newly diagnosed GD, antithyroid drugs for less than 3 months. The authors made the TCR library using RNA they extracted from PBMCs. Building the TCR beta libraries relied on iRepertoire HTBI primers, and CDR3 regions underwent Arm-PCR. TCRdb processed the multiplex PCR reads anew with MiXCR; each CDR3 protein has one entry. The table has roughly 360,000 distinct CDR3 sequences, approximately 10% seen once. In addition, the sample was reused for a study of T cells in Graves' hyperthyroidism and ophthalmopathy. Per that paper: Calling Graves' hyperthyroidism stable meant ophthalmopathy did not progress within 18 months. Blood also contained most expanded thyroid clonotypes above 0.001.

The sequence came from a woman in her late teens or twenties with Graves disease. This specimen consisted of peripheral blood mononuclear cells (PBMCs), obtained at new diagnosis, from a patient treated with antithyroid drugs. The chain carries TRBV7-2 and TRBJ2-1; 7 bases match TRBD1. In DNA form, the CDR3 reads TGTGCCAGCAGACCCCAGGGGGAAATAATCTCGGATGAGCAGTTCTTC. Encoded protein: CASRPQGEIISDEQFF.